Described below is a single T cell receptor beta chain sequence and its context. As yet, its antigen is unknown. The source of the sample is a study of CD8 T cells in ankylosing spondylitis. Overall study findings and caveats: A motif in TCR beta, a set of roughly eight highly homologous variants, appeared characteristic of ankylosing spondylitis blood. Clones tied to disease were said to be significantly enriched in matched ankylosing spondylitis synovial fluid. Some motif variants were previously reported in reactive arthritis synovial fluid and blood.

Losses at the gene ends were 0 bases for V and 3 bases for J; bases not matched to a gene: 7. Germline CDR1 and CDR2: SEHNR and FQNEAQ (reference sequence). The CDR3 is 16 amino acids. TCRdb re-called the 5' RACE reads with MiXCR, one entry per CDR3 protein. The data contain 150,000 to 200,000 distinct CDR3 sequences, 25% to 35% of them seen just once; the ten biggest clones take up around 6%. The clonotype comes from a male donor with ankylosing spondylitis. Sample: synovial fluid, either unsorted or a sorted T cell fraction (not recorded which). This chain uses TRBV7-9 with TRBJ1-2; 7 nucleotides match TRBD1. The CDR3 region is CASSLATGRGDYGYTF. Written as DNA, the CDR3 is TGTGCCAGCAGCTTAGCCACTGGCAGGGGGGACTATGGCTACACCTTC.